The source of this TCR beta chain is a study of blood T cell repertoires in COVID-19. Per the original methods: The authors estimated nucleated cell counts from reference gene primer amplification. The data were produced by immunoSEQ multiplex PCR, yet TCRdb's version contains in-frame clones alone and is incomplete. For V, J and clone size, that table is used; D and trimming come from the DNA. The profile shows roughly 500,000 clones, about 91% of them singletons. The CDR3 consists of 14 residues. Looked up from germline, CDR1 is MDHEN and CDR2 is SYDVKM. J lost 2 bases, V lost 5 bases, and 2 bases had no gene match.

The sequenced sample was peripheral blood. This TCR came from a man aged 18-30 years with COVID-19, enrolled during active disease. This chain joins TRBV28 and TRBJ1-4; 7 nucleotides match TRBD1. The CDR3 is CASSPRGTNEKLFF. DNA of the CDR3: TGTGCCAGCAGTCCCAGGGGGACTAATGAAAAACTGTTTTTT.